The rows below give T cell receptor beta chains drawn from one sample of a study of post-analysis software for immune sequencing data. TCRdb recomputed calls from the PCR reads with MiXCR, one row per CDR3 protein. The sample yields 700,000 to 800,000 distinct CDR3 sequences, 25% to 30% seen once. Sample: blood. These receptors all come from a girl aged 10 to 17 with multiple sclerosis. CDR3s include the opening cysteine and the closing phenylalanine or tryptophan. Each record gives: clone size, V gene, J gene, D gene, CDR3 DNA, CDR3 protein. D genes are given only for firm matches. For some rows the clone size is stated as once, few or many, or as a class when expanded; others skip it.

clone size: NA
V gene: TRBV6-4
J gene: TRBJ2-3
D gene: NA
CDR3 DNA: TGTGCCAGCAGTGACTCCGGAGCAGGAGATACGCAGTATTTT
CDR3 protein: CASSDSGAGDTQYF

clone size: NA
V gene: TRBV20-1
J gene: TRBJ2-7
D gene: NA
CDR3 DNA: TGCAGTGCTGGATACGGGTTAGGGGGGGCCGGGTACGAGCAGTACTTC
CDR3 protein: CSAGYGLGGAGYEQYF

clone size: NA
V gene: TRBV29-1
J gene: TRBJ1-1
D gene: NA
CDR3 DNA: TGCAGCGTTGAGCATTACATGAACACTGGAGCTTTCTTT
CDR3 protein: CSVEHYMNTGAFF

clone size: many
V gene: TRBV7-9
J gene: TRBJ2-5
D gene: NA
CDR3 DNA: TGTGCCAGCAGTTTAGCCGCGTACCAAGAGACCCAGTACTTC
CDR3 protein: CASSLAAYQETQYF

clone size: few
V gene: TRBV29-1
J gene: TRBJ2-7
D gene: NA
CDR3 DNA: TGCAGCGTTGGGGGAGAACACTACGAGCAGTACTTC
CDR3 protein: CSVGGEHYEQYF

clone size: NA
V gene: TRBV27
J gene: TRBJ1-5
D gene: TRBD1
CDR3 DNA: TGTGCCAGCAGTGTTCAGGGGGCCCTCAATCAGCCCCAGCATTTT
CDR3 protein: CASSVQGALNQPQHF

clone size: NA
V gene: TRBV6-2/TRBV6-3
J gene: TRBJ2-1
D gene: NA
CDR3 DNA: TGTGCCACCGTGTACTACAATGAGCAGTTCTTC
CDR3 protein: CATVYYNEQFF

clone size: many
V gene: TRBV2
J gene: TRBJ2-1
D gene: TRBD2
CDR3 DNA: TGTGCCAGCAGCCACGGGGGGAATGAGCAGTTCTTC
CDR3 protein: CASSHGGNEQFF

clone size: NA
V gene: TRBV28
J gene: TRBJ2-3
D gene: TRBD2
CDR3 DNA: TGTGCCAGCAGTAGACTAGCGGGAGCAGATACGCAGTATTTT
CDR3 protein: CASSRLAGADTQYF

clone size: NA
V gene: TRBV29-1
J gene: TRBJ2-1
D gene: NA
CDR3 DNA: TGCAGCGTTGGAGGGGAGAGACCTTACAATGAGCAGTTCTTC
CDR3 protein: CSVGGERPYNEQFF

clone size: NA
V gene: TRBV20-1
J gene: TRBJ2-3
D gene: NA
CDR3 DNA: TGCAGTGCTAGAGATCAGTACAACACAGATACGCAGTATTTT
CDR3 protein: CSARDQYNTDTQYF

clone size: NA
V gene: TRBV10-3
J gene: TRBJ2-3
D gene: TRBD2
CDR3 DNA: TGTGCCACCGCTAGCGGGATTAGCACAGATACGCAGTATTTT
CDR3 protein: CATASGISTDTQYF

clone size: NA
V gene: TRBV4-2
J gene: TRBJ2-7
D gene: NA
CDR3 DNA: TGTGCCAGCAGCCAAGACCCTCTAGCAGGCGAGCAGTACTTC
CDR3 protein: CASSQDPLAGEQYF

clone size: many
V gene: TRBV7-2
J gene: TRBJ2-7
D gene: TRBD1
CDR3 DNA: TGTGCCAGCAGCTTAGGGACAGGGTACCCTTACGAGCAGTACTTC
CDR3 protein: CASSLGTGYPYEQYF

clone size: NA
V gene: TRBV20-1
J gene: TRBJ1-4
D gene: NA
CDR3 DNA: TGCAGTGTTGACACGGATAATGAAAAACTGTTTTTT
CDR3 protein: CSVDTDNEKLFF

clone size: few
V gene: TRBV5-1
J gene: TRBJ1-6
D gene: NA
CDR3 DNA: TGCGCCAGCAGCCCGGCGGGGCACAATAATTCACCCCTCCACTTT
CDR3 protein: CASSPAGHNNSPLHF

clone size: NA
V gene: TRBV18
J gene: TRBJ2-3
D gene: NA
CDR3 DNA: TGTGCCAGCTCAAACGTTGTGACAGATACGCAGTATTTT
CDR3 protein: CASSNVVTDTQYF

clone size: NA
V gene: TRBV28
J gene: TRBJ1-2
D gene: NA
CDR3 DNA: TGTGCCAGCAGTTTAGGTCCGAGACAGTCCGATTATGGCTACACCTTC
CDR3 protein: CASSLGPRQSDYGYTF

clone size: NA
V gene: TRBV20-1
J gene: TRBJ2-3
D gene: TRBD2
CDR3 DNA: TGCAGTGCTAGCGTCCCGGGAGGGGGGACAGATACGCAGTATTTT
CDR3 protein: CSASVPGGGTDTQYF

clone size: NA
V gene: TRBV12-3/TRBV12-4
J gene: TRBJ2-5
D gene: NA
CDR3 DNA: TGTGCCAGCACTTGGGGTAGCCAAGAGACCCAGTACTTC
CDR3 protein: CASTWGSQETQYF